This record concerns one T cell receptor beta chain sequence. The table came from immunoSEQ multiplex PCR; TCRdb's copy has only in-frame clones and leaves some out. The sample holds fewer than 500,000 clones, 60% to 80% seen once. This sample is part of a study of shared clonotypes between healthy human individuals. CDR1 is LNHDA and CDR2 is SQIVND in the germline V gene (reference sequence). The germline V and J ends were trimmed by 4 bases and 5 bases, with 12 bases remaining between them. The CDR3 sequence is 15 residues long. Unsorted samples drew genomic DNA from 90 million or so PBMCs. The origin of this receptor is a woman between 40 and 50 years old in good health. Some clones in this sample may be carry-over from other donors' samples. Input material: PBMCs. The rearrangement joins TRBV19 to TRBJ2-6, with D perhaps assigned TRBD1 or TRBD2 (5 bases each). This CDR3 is CASSTQGARANVLTF. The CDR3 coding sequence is TGTGCCAGTAGTACGCAGGGAGCGCGGGCCAACGTCCTGACTTTC.